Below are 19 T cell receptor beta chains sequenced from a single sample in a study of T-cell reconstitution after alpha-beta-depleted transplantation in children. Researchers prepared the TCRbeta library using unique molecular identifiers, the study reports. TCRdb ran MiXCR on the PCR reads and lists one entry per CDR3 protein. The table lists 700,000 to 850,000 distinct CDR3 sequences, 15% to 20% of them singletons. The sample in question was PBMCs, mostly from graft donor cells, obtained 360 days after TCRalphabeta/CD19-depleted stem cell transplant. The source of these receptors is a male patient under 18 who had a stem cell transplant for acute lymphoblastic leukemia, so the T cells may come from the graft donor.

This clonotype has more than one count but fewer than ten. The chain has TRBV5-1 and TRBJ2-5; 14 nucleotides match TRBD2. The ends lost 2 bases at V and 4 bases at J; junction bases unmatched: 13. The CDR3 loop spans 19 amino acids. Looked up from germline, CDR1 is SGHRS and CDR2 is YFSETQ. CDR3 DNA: TGCGCCAGCAGCTTAAATCCGGGACTAGCGGGAGTGAGGGGAGAGACCCAGTACTTC. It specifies CASSLNPGLAGVRGETQYF. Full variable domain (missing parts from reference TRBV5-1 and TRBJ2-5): KAGVTQTPRYLIKTRGQQVTLSCSPISGHRSVSWYQQTPGQGLQFLFEYFSETQRNKGNFPGRFSGRQFSNSRSEMNVSTLELGDSALYLCASSLNPGLAGVRGETQYFGPGTRLLVL.

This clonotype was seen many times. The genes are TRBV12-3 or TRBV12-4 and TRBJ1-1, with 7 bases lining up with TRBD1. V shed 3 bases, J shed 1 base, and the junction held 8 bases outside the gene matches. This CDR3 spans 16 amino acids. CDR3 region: CASSLGRGVGNTEAFF. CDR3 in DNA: TGTGCCAGCAGTTTGGGCAGGGGGGTGGGGAACACTGAAGCTTTCTTT.

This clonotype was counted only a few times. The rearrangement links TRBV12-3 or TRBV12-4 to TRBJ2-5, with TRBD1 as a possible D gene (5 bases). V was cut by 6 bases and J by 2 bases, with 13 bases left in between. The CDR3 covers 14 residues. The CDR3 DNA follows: TGTGCCAGCAGCTACCGACAGATTCAAGAGACCCAGTACTTC. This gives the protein CASSYRQIQETQYF.

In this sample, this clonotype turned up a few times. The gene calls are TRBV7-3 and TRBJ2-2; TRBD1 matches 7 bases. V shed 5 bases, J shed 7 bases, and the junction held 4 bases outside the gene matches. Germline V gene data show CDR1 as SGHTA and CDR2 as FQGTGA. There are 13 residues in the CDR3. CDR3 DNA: TGTGCCAGCAGCCCACAGGGGTTCGGGGAGCTGTTTTTT. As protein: CASSPQGFGELFF.

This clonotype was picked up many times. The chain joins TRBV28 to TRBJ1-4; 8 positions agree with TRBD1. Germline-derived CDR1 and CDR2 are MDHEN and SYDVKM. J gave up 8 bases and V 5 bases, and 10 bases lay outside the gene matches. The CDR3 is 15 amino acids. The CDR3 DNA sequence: TGTGCCAGCAGTCCCATAGGACAGGGAAGCGAAAAACTGTTTTTT. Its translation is CASSPIGQGSEKLFF.

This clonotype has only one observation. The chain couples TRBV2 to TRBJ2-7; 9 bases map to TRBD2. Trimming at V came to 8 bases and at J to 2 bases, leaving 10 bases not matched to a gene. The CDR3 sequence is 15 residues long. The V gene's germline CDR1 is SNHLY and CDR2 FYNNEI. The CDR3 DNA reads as TGTGCCAGCTTCGTCCTAGCGGGGTTCACCTACGAGCAGTACTTC. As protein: CASFVLAGFTYEQYF.

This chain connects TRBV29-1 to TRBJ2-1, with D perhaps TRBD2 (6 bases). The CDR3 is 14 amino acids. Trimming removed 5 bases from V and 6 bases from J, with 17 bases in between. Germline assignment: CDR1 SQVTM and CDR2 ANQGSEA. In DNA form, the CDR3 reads TGCAGCGTTTCAGGGCCGGGAGCCTCCAATGAGCAGTTCTTC. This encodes CSVSGPGASNEQFF.

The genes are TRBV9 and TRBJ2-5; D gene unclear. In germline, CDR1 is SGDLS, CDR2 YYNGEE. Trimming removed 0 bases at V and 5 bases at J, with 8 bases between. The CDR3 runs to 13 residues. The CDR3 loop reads CASSVGPRETQYF. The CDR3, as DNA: TGTGCCAGCAGCGTAGGACCTCGGGAGACCCAGTACTTC.

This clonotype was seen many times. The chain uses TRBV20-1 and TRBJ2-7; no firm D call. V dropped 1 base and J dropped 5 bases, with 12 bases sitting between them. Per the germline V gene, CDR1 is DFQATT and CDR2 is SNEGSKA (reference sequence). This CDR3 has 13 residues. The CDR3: CSARGGTSNEQYF. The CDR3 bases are TGCAGTGCTAGAGGCGGAACGAGCAACGAGCAGTACTTC.

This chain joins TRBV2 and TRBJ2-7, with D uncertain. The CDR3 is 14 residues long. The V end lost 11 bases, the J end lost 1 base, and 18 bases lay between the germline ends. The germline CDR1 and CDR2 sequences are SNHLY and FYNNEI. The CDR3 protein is CAGRPRSHSYEQYF. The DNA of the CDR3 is TGTGCCGGCCGTCCCCGCTCTCATTCCTACGAGCAGTACTTC.

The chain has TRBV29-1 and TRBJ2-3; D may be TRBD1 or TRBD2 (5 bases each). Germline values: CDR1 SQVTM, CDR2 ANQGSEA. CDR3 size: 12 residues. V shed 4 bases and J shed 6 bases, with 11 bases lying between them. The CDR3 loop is CSVVGGLDTQYF. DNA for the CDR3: TGCAGCGTTGTTGGGGGTTTGGATACGCAGTATTTT.

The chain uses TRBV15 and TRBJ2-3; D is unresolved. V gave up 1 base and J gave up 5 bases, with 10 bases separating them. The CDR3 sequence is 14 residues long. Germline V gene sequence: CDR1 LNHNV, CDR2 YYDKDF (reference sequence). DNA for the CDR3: TGTGCCACCAGCAGAGGTGGAGCGATAGATACGCAGTATTTT. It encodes CATSRGGAIDTQYF.

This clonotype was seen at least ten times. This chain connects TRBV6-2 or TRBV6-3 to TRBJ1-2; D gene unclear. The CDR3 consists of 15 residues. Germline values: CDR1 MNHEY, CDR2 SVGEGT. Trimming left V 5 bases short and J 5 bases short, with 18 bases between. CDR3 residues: CASSILPSPGYGYTF. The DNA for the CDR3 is TGTGCCAGCAGTATTTTGCCAAGTCCTGGATATGGCTACACCTTC.

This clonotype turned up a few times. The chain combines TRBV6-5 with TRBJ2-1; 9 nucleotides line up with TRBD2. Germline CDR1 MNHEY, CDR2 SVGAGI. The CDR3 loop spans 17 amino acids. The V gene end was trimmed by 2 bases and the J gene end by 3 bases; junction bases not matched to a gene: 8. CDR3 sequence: CASSYGLTSGHYNEQFF. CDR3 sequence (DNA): TGTGCCAGCAGTTACGGATTGACTAGCGGACACTACAATGAGCAGTTCTTC.

The CDR3 DNA reads TGTGCCAGCAGCCAAAATCCGGGACAGGGGGCAAATGAGCAGTTCTTC. Translating it yields CASSQNPGQGANEQFF. V and J are TRBV3-1 and TRBJ2-1; 12 nucleotides align to TRBD1. The germline V gene has CDR1 LGHDT and CDR2 YNNKEL (reference sequence). After removal of 2 bases from V and 7 bases from J, the junction contained 6 bases not matched to a gene. The CDR3 consists of 16 residues.

The CDR3 spells CASSPGTATNEKLFF. The CDR3 DNA is TGCGCCAGCAGCCCCGGGACAGCAACTAATGAAAAACTGTTTTTT. The chain has TRBV5-1 and TRBJ1-4, with 7 bases identical to TRBD1. Germline trimming cut 4 bases from V and 0 bases from J; bases unmatched to any gene: 3. The CDR3 loop spans 15 amino acids. Germline assignment: CDR1 SGHRS and CDR2 YFSETQ.

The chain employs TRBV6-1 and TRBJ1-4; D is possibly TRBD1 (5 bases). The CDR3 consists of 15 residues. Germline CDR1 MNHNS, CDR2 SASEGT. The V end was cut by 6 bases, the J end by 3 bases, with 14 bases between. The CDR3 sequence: CASSRGDSPNEKLFF. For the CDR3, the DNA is TGTGCCAGCAGCCGGGGAGACAGTCCTAATGAAAAACTGTTTTTT.

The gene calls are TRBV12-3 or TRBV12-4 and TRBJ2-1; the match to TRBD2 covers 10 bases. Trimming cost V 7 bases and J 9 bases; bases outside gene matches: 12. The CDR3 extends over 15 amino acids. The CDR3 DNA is TGTGCCAGCACAGAAACCGGGACTAGCGTTCTTGAGCAGTTCTTC. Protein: CASTETGTSVLEQFF.

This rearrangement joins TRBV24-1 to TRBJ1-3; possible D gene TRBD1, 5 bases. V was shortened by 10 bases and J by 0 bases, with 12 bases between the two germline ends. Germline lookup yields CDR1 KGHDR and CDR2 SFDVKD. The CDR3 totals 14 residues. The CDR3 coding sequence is TGTGCCACGGCCGACAGTTACTCTGGAAACACCATATATTTT. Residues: CATADSYSGNTIYF.